This TCR beta chain was identified in a study of blood T cell repertoires in COVID-19. Study background: The United States, Italy and Spain provided the acute and convalescent COVID-19 samples.

Some clones are missing from TCRdb's copy, which holds only in-frame ones; the method was immunoSEQ multiplex PCR. The sample contains hundreds of thousands of clones, roughly 89% of which appear only once. V lost 0 bases to trimming and J lost 0 bases, with 12 bases between them. CDR1 SQVTM and CDR2 ANQGSEA come from the germline V gene. The length of the CDR3 is 16 residues. Source material: PBMCs or T cells enriched from blood (not recorded which). The J gene is TRBJ2-1, the V gene TRBV29-1, with D possibly TRBD2 on 5 matching bases. This TCR was sampled from a woman younger than 30 with acute COVID-19. Here the CDR3 DNA reads TGCAGCGTTGAAGATGAACCGGGAATCTCCTACAATGAGCAGTTCTTC. Translating it yields CSVEDEPGISYNEQFF.